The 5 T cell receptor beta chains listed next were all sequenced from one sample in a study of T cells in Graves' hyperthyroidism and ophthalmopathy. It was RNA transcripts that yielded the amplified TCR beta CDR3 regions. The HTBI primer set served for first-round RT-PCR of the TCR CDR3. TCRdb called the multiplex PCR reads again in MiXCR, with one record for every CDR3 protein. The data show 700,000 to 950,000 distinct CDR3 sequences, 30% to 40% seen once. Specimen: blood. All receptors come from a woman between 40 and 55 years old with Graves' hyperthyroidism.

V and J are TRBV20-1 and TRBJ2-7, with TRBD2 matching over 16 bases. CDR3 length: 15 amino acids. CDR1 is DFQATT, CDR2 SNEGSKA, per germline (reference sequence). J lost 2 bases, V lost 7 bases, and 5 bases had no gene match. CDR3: CSVPGLAGGPYEQYF. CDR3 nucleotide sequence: TGCAGTGTCCCGGGACTAGCGGGAGGGCCCTACGAGCAGTACTTC.

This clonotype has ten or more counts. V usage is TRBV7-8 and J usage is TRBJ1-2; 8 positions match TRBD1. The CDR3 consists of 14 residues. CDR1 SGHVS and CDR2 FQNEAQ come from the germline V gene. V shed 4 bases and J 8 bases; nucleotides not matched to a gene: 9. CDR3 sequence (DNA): TGTGCCAGCAGCTCCCGACAGGGGAAGGAAGGCTACACCTTC. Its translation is CASSSRQGKEGYTF.

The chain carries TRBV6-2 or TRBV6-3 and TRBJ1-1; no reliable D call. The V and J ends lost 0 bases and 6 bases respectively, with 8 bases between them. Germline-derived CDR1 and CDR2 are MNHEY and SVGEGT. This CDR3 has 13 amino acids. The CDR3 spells CASSYSSAAEAFF. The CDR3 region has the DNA TGTGCCAGCAGTTACTCTTCCGCGGCTGAAGCTTTCTTT.

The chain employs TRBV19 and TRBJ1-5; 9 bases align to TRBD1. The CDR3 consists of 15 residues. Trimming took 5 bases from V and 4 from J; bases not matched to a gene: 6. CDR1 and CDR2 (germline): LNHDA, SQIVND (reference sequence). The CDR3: CASSPRDRENQPQHF. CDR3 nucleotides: TGTGCCAGTAGTCCGAGGGACAGGGAAAATCAGCCCCAGCATTTT. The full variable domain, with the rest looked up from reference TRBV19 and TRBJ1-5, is DGGITQSPKYLFRKEGQNVTLSCEQNLNHDAMYWYRQDPGQGLRLIYYSQIVNDFQKGDIAEGYSVSREKKESFPLTVTSAQKNPTAFYLCASSPRDRENQPQHFGDGTRLSIL.

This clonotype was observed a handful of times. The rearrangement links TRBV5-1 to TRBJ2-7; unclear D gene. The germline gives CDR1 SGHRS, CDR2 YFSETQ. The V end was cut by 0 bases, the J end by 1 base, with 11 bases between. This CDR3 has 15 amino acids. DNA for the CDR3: TGCGCCAGCAGCTTGGTAGTCGGAACATCCTACGAGCAGTACTTC. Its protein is CASSLVVGTSYEQYF.